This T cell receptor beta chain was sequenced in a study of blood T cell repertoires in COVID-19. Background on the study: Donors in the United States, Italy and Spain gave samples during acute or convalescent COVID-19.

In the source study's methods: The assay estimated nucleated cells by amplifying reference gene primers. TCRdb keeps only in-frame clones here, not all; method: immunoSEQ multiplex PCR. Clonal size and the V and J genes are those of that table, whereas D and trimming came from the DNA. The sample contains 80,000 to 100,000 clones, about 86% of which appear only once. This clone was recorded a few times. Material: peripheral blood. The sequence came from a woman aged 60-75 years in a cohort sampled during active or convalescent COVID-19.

This chain's CDR3 is CASSSSGSHGYTF. As DNA, the CDR3 is TGCGCCAGCAGCTCATCAGGGTCTCATGGCTACACCTTC. The chain is built from TRBV5-1 and TRBJ1-2; the D gene is possibly TRBD1 (5 bases). This CDR3 is built from 13 residues. CDR1 is SGHRS, CDR2 YFSETQ, per germline. The ends were cut back, 3 bases at V and 6 bases at J, with 12 bases in the middle.